A single sample gave rise to the 31 T cell receptor beta chains below, sequenced in a study of OX40 agonist ivuxolimab in advanced cancers. Receptors were amplified or captured by the immunoSEQ multiplex PCR assay. Sourced from immuneACCESS, this table was stored by TCRdb with only in-frame sequences that have V and J called. A share of the clones is absent; for the studies checked, an unresolved V gene accounts for under half, and the remainder has no known explanation. This sample has 45,000 to 55,000 clones in its table, and 85% to 95% of those were observed once. The ten largest clonotypes hold roughly 12% of the sample. This specimen consisted of CD4+ or CD8+ T cells sorted from blood, obtained in a trial of the OX40 agonist ivuxolimab. The receptors were gathered from an adult with an advanced solid tumor such as melanoma, head and neck, liver or kidney cancer.

Regarding this clone: Other nucleotide sequences in the sample specify the same CDR3. This rearrangement joins TRBV29-1 to TRBJ2-3; D not certain. The germline V and J ends were trimmed by 6 bases and 0 bases, with 7 bases remaining between them. This CDR3 has 12 amino acids. Germline-derived CDR1 and CDR2 are SQVTM and ANQGSEA. The CDR3 DNA follows: TGCAGCGTCGGTGGAAGCACAGATACGCAGTATTTT. Translating gives CSVGGSTDTQYF.

This chain connects TRBV7-3 to TRBJ2-1; D may be TRBD1 or TRBD2 (5 bases each). Germline V gene lookup returns CDR1 SGHTA and CDR2 FQGTGA. This CDR3 has 13 amino acids. V lost 4 bases to trimming and J lost 12 bases, with 16 bases between them. This chain's CDR3 is CASSSVPRGAQFF. The CDR3 DNA reads TGTGCCAGCAGCTCTGTACCTAGAGGGGCGCAGTTCTTC.

This CDR3 is CASSWTGAGATNEKLFF. The CDR3 DNA sequence: TGTGCCAGCAGCTGGACAGGGGCGGGGGCAACTAATGAAAAACTGTTTTTT. The chain links TRBV7-9 to TRBJ1-4, with 9 bases aligning to TRBD1. Per the germline V gene, CDR1 is SEHNR and CDR2 is FQNEAQ (reference sequence). This CDR3 region has 17 residues. The V and J ends lost 4 bases and 0 bases, in that order; junction bases with no gene match: 6.

This clone appeared once. The chain uses TRBV27 and TRBJ2-1; 10 bases are shared with TRBD2. Germline V lookup: CDR1 MNHEY, CDR2 SMNVEV (reference sequence). CDR3 size: 16 residues. With 5 bases clipped from V and 2 bases from J, the junction kept 6 bases outside the gene matches. The CDR3 DNA reads TGTGCCAGCAGTCTTCCTAGCGGGAGCACCTACAATGAGCAGTTCTTC. Protein sequence: CASSLPSGSTYNEQFF.

The chain links TRBV2 to TRBJ2-1, with 10 bases that match TRBD2. The germline V gene encodes CDR1 SNHLY and CDR2 FYNNEI. This CDR3 spans 15 amino acids. V shed 6 bases and J 7 bases; nucleotides not matched to a gene: 9. The CDR3: CASSALAGLGNEQFF. CDR3 sequence (DNA): TGTGCCAGCAGCGCACTAGCGGGATTGGGGAATGAGCAGTTCTTC. Looking up the rest from reference TRBV2 and TRBJ2-1 gives the full variable domain: EPEVTQTPSHQVTQMGQEVILRCVPISNHLYFYWYRQILGQKVEFLVSFYNNEISEKSEIFDDQFSVERPDGSNFTLKIRSTKLEDSAMYFCASSALAGLGNEQFFGPGTRLTVL.

This sequence joins TRBV4-1 and TRBJ1-1; 7 bases are shared with TRBD1. The CDR3 spans 16 residues. The trim removed 5 bases at V and 4 bases at J, leaving 13 bases unmatched. Germline CDR1 MGHRA, CDR2 YSYEKL. The CDR3: CASSDTTGPMSTEAFF. The CDR3 nucleotides read TGCGCCAGCAGCGATACGACAGGGCCAATGAGCACTGAAGCTTTCTTT.

CDR3 sequence: CSASGTSGSRNEQFF. DNA for the CDR3: TGCAGCGCCTCCGGGACTAGCGGGAGTCGTAATGAGCAGTTCTTC. The chain carries TRBV29-1 and TRBJ2-1, with 14 bases matching TRBD2. CDR3 length: 15 amino acids. The germline gives CDR1 SQVTM, CDR2 ANQGSEA. J lost 7 bases, V lost 7 bases, and 9 bases had no gene match.

This chain connects TRBV30 to TRBJ2-7; no clear D. Germline lookup yields CDR1 GTSNPN and CDR2 SVGIG (reference sequence). V was shortened by 0 bases and J by 3 bases, with 15 bases between the two germline ends. This CDR3 is built from 15 residues. CDR3 region: CAWSVPSSTIYEQYF. CDR3 DNA: TGTGCCTGGAGTGTCCCTTCCTCAACCATCTACGAGCAGTACTTC.

This sequence joins TRBV19 and TRBJ2-1; D tentatively reads TRBD1 or TRBD2 (6 bases each). Germline-derived CDR1 and CDR2 are LNHDA and SQIVND (reference sequence). This CDR3 is built from 16 residues. V was trimmed by 6 bases and J by 4 bases, leaving 19 bases between them. In DNA, the CDR3 is TGTGCCAGTAGCCCTTCCGGGGGAGGACAGTACAATGAGCAGTTCTTC. Protein sequence: CASSPSGGGQYNEQFF. The full variable domain, rest sourced from reference TRBV19 and TRBJ2-1, is DGGITQSPKYLFRKEGQNVTLSCEQNLNHDAMYWYRQDPGQGLRLIYYSQIVNDFQKGDIAEGYSVSREKKESFPLTVTSAQKNPTAFYLCASSPSGGGQYNEQFFGPGTRLTVL.

This chain uses TRBV2 with TRBJ2-1; a possible D gene is TRBD1 (5 bases). CDR1 and CDR2 (germline): SNHLY, FYNNEI. The CDR3 sequence is 11 residues long. V was cut by 10 bases and J by 5 bases, with 9 bases left in between. CDR3 coding DNA: TGTGCCACAAGACAGAACAATGAGCAGTTCTTC. Residues: CATRQNNEQFF.

The chain uses TRBV27 and TRBJ2-3; TRBD1 matches at 7 bases. CDR1 is MNHEY, CDR2 SMNVEV, per germline (reference sequence). The trim removed 5 bases at V and 6 bases at J, leaving 11 bases unmatched. CDR3 length: 15 amino acids. CDR3 DNA: TGTGCCAGCAGTGCAGGACAGGCCTTCCAGGATACGCAGTATTTT. Translating it yields CASSAGQAFQDTQYF.

V is TRBV27 and J is TRBJ2-7; no definite D call. The CDR3 consists of 14 residues. The V end was cut by 2 bases, the J end by 3 bases, with 11 bases between. The V gene's germline CDR1 is MNHEY and CDR2 SMNVEV (reference sequence). CDR3 loop: CASSLRRAYYEQYF. The CDR3 coding sequence is TGTGCCAGCAGTTTAAGAAGGGCCTACTACGAGCAGTACTTC.

The chain joins TRBV9 to TRBJ2-7; TRBD1 matches at 9 bases. Germline V gene sequence: CDR1 SGDLS, CDR2 YYNGEE. This CDR3 is 15 amino acids long. The V segment lost 4 bases and the J segment 3 bases; nucleotides outside the gene matches: 8. The CDR3: CASSPPGQGIYEQYF. The CDR3 region has the DNA TGTGCCAGCAGCCCCCCAGGACAGGGGATCTACGAGCAGTACTTC.

This chain joins TRBV10-2 and TRBJ2-1, with 11 bases that match TRBD2. V dropped 10 bases and J dropped 4; count of bases not matched to a gene: 3. Germline assignment: CDR1 WSHSY and CDR2 SAAADI. This CDR3 spans 13 amino acids. The CDR3 sequence is CATRTSGYNEQFF. In DNA, the CDR3 is TGCGCCACCCGGACTAGCGGGTACAATGAGCAGTTCTTC.

In its sample, this clone was seen once. The genes are TRBV28 and TRBJ2-1; D is perhaps TRBD2 (6 bases). The CDR3 is 13 residues long. V lost 8 bases and J lost 3, with 11 bases in between. CDR1 is MDHEN and CDR2 is SYDVKM in the germline V gene. The CDR3 protein is CASSLASYNEQFF. The CDR3 DNA reads as TGTGCCAGCTCTCTAGCGAGCTACAATGAGCAGTTCTTC.

The rearrangement joins TRBV6-1 to TRBJ2-7, with 8 bases aligning to TRBD2. The V gene end was trimmed by 3 bases and the J gene end by 2 bases; junction bases not matched to a gene: 6. CDR3 length equals 15 residues. The V gene's germline CDR1 is MNHNS and CDR2 SASEGT. DNA of the CDR3: TGTGCCAGCAGTGAGACCGGGAGGGCCCCCTACGAGCAGTACTTC. It encodes CASSETGRAPYEQYF.

The rearrangement links TRBV4-2 to TRBJ2-7, with 11 bases identical to TRBD2. The CDR3 has 16 amino acids. Germline V lookup: CDR1 LGHNA, CDR2 YNFKEQ. V was pared by 3 bases and J by 4 bases, with 8 bases of the junction left unmatched. The CDR3: CASSHPPGLAEYEQYF. In nucleotides, the CDR3 is TGTGCCAGCAGCCACCCCCCGGGACTAGCGGAGTACGAGCAGTACTTC.

V usage is TRBV4-3 and J usage is TRBJ2-1; D is possibly TRBD2 (6 bases). Germline assignment: CDR1 LGHNA and CDR2 YSLEER. The CDR3 covers 16 residues. Trimming cost V 0 bases and J 1 base, with 10 bases left between them. CDR3 nucleotide sequence: TGCGCCAGCAGCCAAGATGTCCGGGGGTCCTACAATGAGCAGTTCTTC. Translated, it gives CASSQDVRGSYNEQFF.

CDR3 DNA sequence: TGCGCCAGCAGCGCGGGACAGGGGGCGCGATACGAGCAGTACTTC. It translates to CASSAGQGARYEQYF. This chain links TRBV5-1 with TRBJ2-7; 12 bases are shared with TRBD1. This CDR3 spans 15 amino acids. The ends lost 4 bases at V and 4 bases at J; junction bases unmatched: 6. Looked up from germline, CDR1 is SGHRS and CDR2 is YFSETQ.

This clone was recorded once. The chain uses TRBV10-2 and TRBJ1-2; 10 bases line up with TRBD1. With V trimmed by 6 bases and J by 10 bases, 5 bases remained unmatched. From germline, CDR1 is WSHSY and CDR2 SAAADI. The CDR3 runs to 12 residues. CDR3 sequence: CASSPGQGYYTF. CDR3 sequence (DNA): TGCGCCAGCAGCCCGGGACAGGGGTACTACACCTTC.

The chain has TRBV7-9 and TRBJ2-1, with 7 positions matching TRBD2. Looked up from germline, CDR1 is SEHNR and CDR2 is FQNEAQ (reference sequence). The CDR3 length is 15 residues. The ends lost 6 bases at V and 5 bases at J; junction bases unmatched: 10. The chain's CDR3 is CASRKSGMGDNEQFF. The CDR3 region has the DNA TGTGCCAGCAGGAAAAGCGGGATGGGAGACAATGAGCAGTTCTTC.

The chain employs TRBV5-5 and TRBJ2-1, with 9 bases aligning to TRBD1. Germline V gives CDR1 SGHKS, CDR2 YYEKEE (reference sequence). The J segment lost 8 bases and the V segment lost 3 bases, leaving 0 bases of the junction unmatched. The CDR3 totals 12 residues. The CDR3 sequence: CASSWTGDEQFF. The CDR3 coding sequence is TGTGCCAGCAGCTGGACAGGGGATGAGCAGTTCTTC.

V usage is TRBV29-1 and J usage is TRBJ2-2; 7 bases are shared with TRBD2. Germline CDR1 and CDR2: SQVTM and ANQGSEA. The CDR3 extends over 14 amino acids. V shed 6 bases, J shed 6 bases, and the junction held 10 bases outside the gene matches. CDR3 protein: CSVAGTRGAGELFF. CDR3 nucleotide sequence: TGCAGCGTAGCCGGTACCCGGGGGGCCGGGGAGCTGTTTTTT.

This clone was picked up one time. CDR3: CASGPQRDRAGGELFF. CDR3 sequence (DNA): TGTGCCAGTGGGCCCCAAAGGGACAGGGCCGGCGGGGAGCTGTTTTTT. The chain uses TRBV19 and TRBJ2-2, with 9 bases aligning to TRBD1. Germline V CDR1 and CDR2: LNHDA, SQIVND (reference sequence). The CDR3 consists of 16 residues. With 8 bases clipped from V and 7 bases from J, the junction kept 14 bases outside the gene matches.

The chain joins TRBV9 to TRBJ1-2, with D uncertain. The CDR3 spans 14 residues. Germline CDR1 reads SGDLS; CDR2 reads YYNGEE. Trimming cost V 3 bases and J 4 bases, with 13 bases left between them. The CDR3 region has the DNA TGTGCCAGCAGCGGCTACACAATGGGCTATGGCTACACCTTC. Its translation: CASSGYTMGYGYTF.

This clone was detected once. The chain links TRBV6-5 to TRBJ1-1; D is uncertain. V lost 2 bases to trimming and J lost 4 bases, with 11 bases between them. The CDR3 is made up of 14 amino acids. In germline, CDR1 is MNHEY, CDR2 SVGAGI. The CDR3 sequence: CASSYGPSGTEAFF. DNA for the CDR3: TGTGCCAGCAGTTACGGCCCGTCGGGCACTGAAGCTTTCTTT.

The rearrangement joins TRBV6-6 to TRBJ1-1; a weak D match, TRBD1 (5 bases). CDR1 and CDR2 (germline): MNHNY, SVGAGI (reference sequence). Trimming removed 0 bases from V and 5 bases from J, with 13 bases in between. The CDR3 runs to 15 residues. CDR3 in DNA: TGTGCCAGCAGTTACTCTGCCGGGGGGGGGACTGAAGCTTTCTTT. Encoded protein: CASSYSAGGGTEAFF.

The chain carries TRBV28 and TRBJ2-5, with D maybe TRBD2 (5 bases). Per the germline V gene, CDR1 is MDHEN and CDR2 is SYDVKM. The V gene lost 2 bases and the J gene lost 1 base, with 8 bases spanning the gap. The CDR3 length is 14 residues. CDR3 sequence (DNA): TGTGCCAGCAGTTTAGTCCGGGGCCAAGAGACCCAGTACTTC. Translation gives CASSLVRGQETQYF.

The CDR3 reads CASRGTGGTDTQYF. DNA of the CDR3: TGTGCCAGCAGGGGGACAGGGGGCACAGATACGCAGTATTTT. The rearrangement links TRBV27 to TRBJ2-3; 10 nucleotides agree with TRBD1. The CDR3 loop spans 14 amino acids. Germline CDR1 and CDR2: MNHEY and SMNVEV (reference sequence). The trim removed 6 bases at V and 1 base at J, leaving 1 base unmatched.

The chain is built from TRBV19 and TRBJ2-1; 8 positions agree with TRBD2. Trimming at V came to 3 bases and at J to 4 bases, leaving 17 bases not matched to a gene. The CDR3 has 19 residues. The germline CDR1 and CDR2 sequences are LNHDA and SQIVND (reference sequence). Written as DNA, the CDR3 is TGTGCCAGTAGTATCCGGGAGGGGGTAAATCGGAGAGGGTACAATGAGCAGTTCTTC. Its protein is CASSIREGVNRRGYNEQFF.

The chain has TRBV9 and TRBJ2-7; weak D call: TRBD1 (5 bases). CDR3 length: 14 residues. CDR1 and CDR2 from the germline V gene are SGDLS and YYNGEE. V was shortened by 4 bases and J by 1 base, with 12 bases between the two germline ends. CDR3 region: CASSPAQVSYEQYF. The CDR3 region has the DNA TGTGCCAGCAGCCCTGCACAGGTATCCTACGAGCAGTACTTC.